Described below is a single T cell receptor beta chain sequence and its context. The sample is drawn from a study of shared clonotypes between healthy human individuals. TCRdb's copy holds only in-frame clones and misses some; the assay was immunoSEQ multiplex PCR. Among around 2.5 million clones listed, more than 85% were seen once. There are 20 residues in the CDR3. The germline CDR1 and CDR2 sequences are SGHNT and YYREEE (reference sequence). With V trimmed by 2 bases and J by 7 bases, 25 bases remained unmatched. The material sequenced was naive CD4+ T cells from PBMCs. As to subset: CD45RA+ positively selected. This chain links TRBV5-4 with TRBJ1-2, with 8 bases lining up with TRBD1. The source of this sequence is a man aged 18 to 30 in good health. Some clones in this sample may be carry-over from other donors' samples. CDR3 in DNA: TGTGCCAGCAGCTTTCGGACAGGGTGGTCAGTAGCGGCGCAGGGTGGTGGCTACACCTTC. This sequence encodes CASSFRTGWSVAAQGGGYTF.